One sample yielded the 15 T cell receptor beta chains listed below, sequenced in a study of OX40 agonist ivuxolimab in advanced cancers. Clones were sequenced by immunoSEQ multiplex PCR, and TCRdb holds only the in-frame ones, with some missing. The sample shows roughly 75,000 clones, roughly 86% of them seen only once. The sequences come from CD4+ or CD8+ T cells sorted from blood, collected in a trial of the OX40 agonist ivuxolimab. All receptors come from an adult with an advanced solid tumor such as melanoma, head and neck, liver or kidney cancer.

The chain has TRBV12-5 and TRBJ1-1; D call uncertain. Trimming removed 1 base at V and 1 base at J, with 4 bases between. CDR3 length: 13 amino acids. Germline V CDR1 and CDR2: LGHNT, FRNRAP. In DNA form, the CDR3 reads TGTGCTAGTGGTTTGGGTAAGAACACTGAAGCTTTCTTT. As protein: CASGLGKNTEAFF.

V gene TRBV5-1 combines with J gene TRBJ1-2, with 12 bases identical to TRBD1. V shed 4 bases and J 0 bases; nucleotides not matched to a gene: 10. The CDR3 totals 18 residues. The germline V gene encodes CDR1 SGHRS and CDR2 YFSETQ. CDR3 nucleotides: TGCGCCAGCAGCCGATCGACCGGGACAGGGGGCGCTAACTATGGCTACACCTTC. Residues: CASSRSTGTGGANYGYTF.

The rearrangement links TRBV28 to TRBJ1-4; 7 bases are shared with TRBD1. From germline, CDR1 is MDHEN and CDR2 SYDVKM. The CDR3 extends over 14 amino acids. J gave up 7 bases and V 6 bases, and 8 bases lay outside the gene matches. CDR3 bases: TGTGCCAGCAGAACACAGGGGATAAGTGAAAAACTGTTTTTT. This translates into CASRTQGISEKLFF. The variable domain in full, with the rest retrieved from reference TRBV28 and TRBJ1-4, is DVKVTQSSRYLVKRTGEKVFLECVQDMDHENMFWYRQDPGLGLRLIYFSYDVKMKEKGDIPEGYSVSREKKERFSLILESASTNQTSMYLCASRTQGISEKLFFGSGTQLSVL.

The genes are TRBV6-6 and TRBJ1-1; D unresolved. Per the germline V gene, CDR1 is MNHNY and CDR2 is SVGAGI (reference sequence). CDR3 length: 12 residues. Between the trimmed V and J ends, which lost 6 bases and 4 bases, there was a span of 9 bases. CDR3 loop: CASREDSTEAFF. CDR3 DNA: TGTGCCAGCAGGGAAGACTCCACTGAAGCTTTCTTT.

The chain has TRBV19 and TRBJ1-3; D call uncertain. The CDR3 runs 15 residues. V was pared by 7 bases and J by 0 bases, with 13 bases between. Germline lookup yields CDR1 LNHDA and CDR2 SQIVND (reference sequence). This CDR3 is CASITPVSSGNTIYF. CDR3 in DNA: TGTGCCAGTATAACCCCCGTCTCCTCTGGAAACACCATATATTTT. Full variable domain (rest looked up from reference TRBV19 and TRBJ1-3): DGGITQSPKYLFRKEGQNVTLSCEQNLNHDAMYWYRQDPGQGLRLIYYSQIVNDFQKGDIAEGYSVSREKKESFPLTVTSAQKNPTAFYLCASITPVSSGNTIYFGEGSWLTVV.

The chain links TRBV28 to TRBJ1-4, with TRBD1 as a possible D gene (6 bases). The V and J ends lost 2 bases and 4 bases respectively, with 11 bases between them. This CDR3 has 15 residues. CDR1 and CDR2 (germline): MDHEN, SYDVKM. The CDR3 region has the DNA TGTGCCAGCAGTTTAGACAGGACTTTTAATGAAAAACTGTTTTTT. Protein sequence: CASSLDRTFNEKLFF.

V usage is TRBV4-3 and J usage is TRBJ1-4; TRBD1 matches at 7 bases. V lost 0 bases, J lost 7 bases, and 5 bases stayed unmatched. The germline V gene encodes CDR1 LGHNA and CDR2 YSLEER. The length of the CDR3 is 15 residues. The CDR3 spells CASSQDGQGGEKLFF. CDR3 DNA sequence: TGCGCCAGCAGCCAAGATGGGCAGGGGGGTGAAAAACTGTTTTTT.

The chain has TRBV7-2 and TRBJ1-2, with 9 bases lining up with TRBD1. Germline V gene sequence: CDR1 SGHTA, CDR2 FQGNSA. There are 15 residues in the CDR3. V lost 6 bases, J lost 7 bases, and 12 bases stayed unmatched. The CDR3 nucleotides are TGTGCCAGCAGAACCGGACAGGGGCCGACGGGTGGCTACACCTTC. Residues: CASRTGQGPTGGYTF. The variable domain in full, completed from reference TRBV7-2 and TRBJ1-2, reads GAGVSQSPSNKVTEKGKDVELRCDPISGHTALYWYRQSLGQGLEFLIYFQGNSAPDKSGLPSDRFSAERTGGSVSTLTIQRTQQEDSAVYLCASRTGQGPTGGYTFGSGTRLTVV.

The rearrangement uses TRBV5-1 and TRBJ1-3; a possible D gene is TRBD1 (6 bases). This CDR3 comprises 17 residues. V was trimmed by 1 base and J by 0 bases, leaving 14 bases between them. Looked up from germline, CDR1 is SGHRS and CDR2 is YFSETQ. The CDR3 here is CASSLSPTGFSGNTIYF. CDR3 DNA sequence: TGCGCCAGCAGCTTGAGCCCCACAGGGTTCTCTGGAAACACCATATATTTT.

V usage is TRBV5-6 and J usage is TRBJ2-2, with 8 bases lining up with TRBD2. J gave up 4 bases and V 2 bases, and 4 bases lay outside the gene matches. The CDR3 totals 15 residues. Germline V gives CDR1 SGHDT, CDR2 YYEEEE. The CDR3 nucleotides are TGTGCCAGCAGCTTAGGACTAGCCACCACCGGGGAGCTGTTTTTT. Residues: CASSLGLATTGELFF. The full variable domain, its missing parts supplied by reference TRBV5-6 and TRBJ2-2, is DAGVTQSPTHLIKTRGQQVTLRCSPKSGHDTVSWYQQALGQGPQFIFQYYEEEERQRGNFPDRFSGHQFPNYSSELNVNALLLGDSALYLCASSLGLATTGELFFGEGSRLTVL.

Worth noting for this clone: The germline gene is not matched at one end of the junction; a read error may be the cause. This chain links TRBV7-2 with TRBJ2-3, with 8 bases fitting TRBD2. This CDR3 comprises 15 residues. Germline CDR1 reads SGHTA; CDR2 reads FQGNSA. In nucleotides, the CDR3 is TGTGCCAGCAGCGTAGCGGGATTCCTCACAGATACGCAGTATTTT. Translation: CASSVAGFLTDTQYF. Filled out from reference TRBV7-2 and TRBJ2-3, the complete variable domain reads GAGVSQSPSNKVTEKGKDVELRCDPISGHTALYWYRQSLGQGLEFLIYFQGNSAPDKSGLPSDRFSAERTGGSVSTLTIQRTQQEDSAVYLCASSVAGFLTDTQYFGPGTRLTVL.

The chain couples TRBV5-1 to TRBJ1-1, with TRBD1 as a possible D gene (5 bases). The germline CDR1 and CDR2 sequences are SGHRS and YFSETQ. The CDR3 length is 13 residues. V was cut by 2 bases and J by 1 base, with 6 bases left in between. The CDR3 here is CASSFGQNTEAFF. CDR3 sequence (DNA): TGCGCCAGCAGCTTTGGACAGAACACTGAAGCTTTCTTT.

The V call is TRBV21-1, the J call TRBJ2-7. TRBV21-1 is tagged as a pseudogene. This CDR3 has 13 residues. The CDR3 loop is CASPGGVSYEQYF. Here the CDR3 DNA reads TGTGCCAGCCCAGGGGGGGTCTCCTACGAGCAGTACTTC.

The chain employs TRBV9 and TRBJ1-3, with a tentative D call TRBD1 (5 bases). Trimming pared 3 bases from V and 4 bases from J, leaving 8 bases between. Per germline, CDR1 SGDLS and CDR2 YYNGEE. This CDR3 has 13 residues. Written as DNA, the CDR3 is TGTGCCAGCAGCGCGACAGAGGGAAACACCATATATTTT. Translation gives CASSATEGNTIYF. The full variable domain, rest sourced from reference TRBV9 and TRBJ1-3, is DSGVTQTPKHLITATGQRVTLRCSPRSGDLSVYWYQQSLDQGLQFLIQYYNGEERAKGNILERFSAQQFPDLHSELNLSSLELGDSALYFCASSATEGNTIYFGEGSWLTVV.

This chain uses TRBV7-9 with TRBJ2-7; TRBD1 agrees at 7 bases. CDR3 length: 16 residues. Germline V gene lookup returns CDR1 SEHNR and CDR2 FQNEAQ (reference sequence). Trimming removed 0 bases from V and 1 base from J; junction bases left unmatched: 6. Written as DNA, the CDR3 is TGTGCCAGCAGCTTAGCGATTTCGACAGGGTCCTACGAGCAGTACTTC. It is translated as CASSLAISTGSYEQYF. The variable domain in full, with the rest retrieved from reference TRBV7-9 and TRBJ2-7, is DTGVSQNPRHKITKRGQNVTFRCDPISEHNRLYWYRQTLGQGPEFLTYFQNEAQLEKSRLLSDRFSAERPKGSFSTLEIQRTEQGDSAMYLCASSLAISTGSYEQYFGPGTRLTVT.